These T cell receptor beta chains were read from a single sample in a study of CD8 T cells in Susac syndrome. TCRdb redid the calling of the immunoSEQ multiplex PCR reads with MiXCR, one entry per CDR3 protein. The top ten hold roughly 0.094% of the sample, which has roughly 120,000 distinct CDR3 sequences, approximately 93% seen once. The sequenced sample was CD4+ T cells from PBMCs. Receptors originate from a human donor with multiple sclerosis. The CDR3 runs from the conserved cysteine through the conserved F or W. A D gene is named only where the DNA matches it firmly. Expanded clones get a size class; other rows say once, few or many, or leave the size out.

j_call cdr3_length v_call d_call clone_size cdr3_aa cdr3_nt
TRBJ2-7 13 TRBV7-9 - - CASGQVGWGEQYF TGTGCCAGCGGCCAGGTTGGCTGGGGCGAGCAGTACTTC
TRBJ2-2 15 TRBV5-1 - - CASSLMGLNTGELFF TGCGCCAGCAGCCTAATGGGGCTCAACACCGGGGAGCTGTTTTTT
TRBJ2-7 16 TRBV2 - - CASSPHPGHPSYEQYF TGTGCCAGCAGTCCCCATCCGGGACACCCCTCCTACGAGCAGTACTTC
TRBJ2-7 14 TRBV11-2 - - CASSLAGGHYEQYF TGTGCCAGCAGCTTAGCGGGGGGCCACTACGAGCAGTACTTC
TRBJ1-1 13 TRBV7-2 - - CASSFSVNTEAFF TGTGCCAGCAGCTTTTCAGTGAACACTGAAGCTTTCTTT
TRBJ1-4 16 TRBV5-4 TRBD1 - CASSLALGGSNEKLFF TGTGCCAGCAGCTTAGCCCTAGGGGGCTCTAATGAAAAACTGTTTTTT
TRBJ2-6 16 TRBV6-1 - few CASRTEGGSGANVLTF TGTGCCAGCAGAACGGAGGGTGGCTCTGGGGCCAACGTCCTGACTTTC
TRBJ1-5 14 TRBV12-3/TRBV12-4 - - CASSLLAGSQPQHF TGTGCCAGCAGTCTTTTGGCAGGGTCACAGCCCCAGCATTTT
TRBJ1-1 14 TRBV9 - - CASSPQGPNTEAFF TGTGCCAGCAGCCCCCAGGGTCCGAACACTGAAGCTTTCTTT
TRBJ2-2 15 TRBV6-1 - - CASTTARGETGELFF TGTGCCAGCACGACGGCCAGAGGGGAGACCGGGGAGCTGTTTTTT
TRBJ1-1 15 TRBV12-3/TRBV12-4 TRBD1 - CASSPWGQGYAEAFF TGTGCCAGCAGTCCGTGGGGACAGGGGTACGCTGAAGCTTTCTTT
TRBJ1-3 11 TRBV29-1 - - CSVQGGNTIYF TGCAGCGTCCAAGGCGGAAACACCATATATTTT
TRBJ2-1 13 TRBV7-3 - - CASSSPAFKEQFF TGTGCCAGCAGCTCCCCCGCCTTTAAGGAGCAGTTCTTC
TRBJ1-5 13 TRBV7-9 - - CASSFNLDQPQHF TGTGCCAGCAGCTTTAACTTGGATCAGCCCCAGCATTTT
TRBJ1-1 14 TRBV20-1 - - CSARDLRGNTEAFF TGCAGTGCTAGAGATCTCAGGGGGAACACTGAAGCTTTCTTT
TRBJ1-1 13 TRBV29-1 - - CSVGYLGSTEAFF TGCAGCGTTGGTTATCTCGGGTCCACTGAAGCTTTCTTT
TRBJ2-1 16 TRBV20-1 TRBD2 - CSASPGLAGGYNEQFF TGCAGTGCTAGCCCGGGACTAGCGGGGGGGTACAATGAGCAGTTCTTC
TRBJ2-4 15 TRBV28 - - CASSLSSVGENIQYF TGTGCCAGCAGTCTTTCCTCAGTAGGGGAAAACATTCAGTACTTC
TRBJ1-2 12 TRBV30 - - CAWSERFYGYTF TGTGCCTGGAGTGAGAGATTCTATGGCTACACCTTC
TRBJ2-1 15 TRBV12-3/TRBV12-4 - - CASDGRTGYIDEQFF TGTGCCAGCGACGGGAGGACAGGGTACATCGATGAGCAGTTCTTC
TRBJ1-1 14 TRBV5-1 - once CASSRRLGNTEAFF TGCGCCAGCAGCCGACGATTGGGAAACACTGAAGCTTTCTTT
TRBJ2-2 16 TRBV6-2/TRBV6-3 - - CASSNRGGLNTGELFF TGTGCCAGCAGCAACCGCGGGGGCCTGAACACCGGGGAGCTGTTTTTT
TRBJ2-5 15 TRBV6-6 TRBD1 - CASSNPGQGVETQYF TGTGCCAGCAGTAATCCTGGACAGGGTGTGGAGACCCAGTACTTC
TRBJ1-1 17 TRBV20-1 - - CSARGLRDYPLGTEAFF TGCAGTGCTAGGGGATTGCGGGACTACCCGTTGGGGACTGAAGCTTTCTTT
TRBJ2-1 15 TRBV7-2 - - CASSPSGSSYNEQFF TGTGCCAGCAGCCCCAGCGGGTCTAGCTACAATGAGCAGTTCTTC
TRBJ1-2 14 TRBV4-1 TRBD1 - CASSQGQGARGYTF TGCGCCAGCAGCCAGGGACAGGGGGCGCGAGGCTACACCTTC
TRBJ2-1 14 TRBV5-1 - - CASSPRSGYNEQFF TGCGCCAGCAGCCCCCGTTCAGGTTACAATGAGCAGTTCTTC
TRBJ1-1 16 TRBV7-6 - - CASSLYGREGDTEAFF TGTGCCAGCAGCTTATATGGCAGGGAGGGGGACACTGAAGCTTTCTTT
TRBJ2-2 16 TRBV7-2 TRBD1 once CASSLRQGAGTGELFF TGTGCCAGCAGCTTACGACAGGGGGCAGGTACCGGGGAGCTGTTTTTT
TRBJ1-1 13 TRBV14 - - CASSRYGQYEAFF TGTGCCAGCAGCCGCTACGGACAATATGAAGCTTTCTTT
TRBJ1-5 14 TRBV30 - - CAWSVGARNQPQHF TGTGCCTGGAGTGTCGGAGCTCGCAATCAGCCCCAGCATTTT
TRBJ2-3 14 TRBV13 - - CASSRDLSTDTQYF TGTGCCAGCAGCCGGGACCTTAGCACAGATACGCAGTATTTT
TRBJ2-1 14 TRBV20-1 - - CSARTRRLYNEQFF TGCAGTGCTAGGACTAGAAGACTCTACAATGAGCAGTTCTTC
TRBJ2-1 13 TRBV9 - - CASSVRTQNEQFF TGTGCCAGCAGCGTCCGGACACAGAATGAGCAGTTCTTC
TRBJ2-5 16 TRBV7-2 TRBD2 once CASSRRSGGAWETQYF TGTGCCAGCAGCCGGCGTAGCGGGGGGGCCTGGGAGACCCAGTACTTC
TRBJ1-2 15 TRBV28 - - CASRGGATGNYGYTF TGTGCCAGCAGGGGCGGGGCCACGGGGAACTATGGCTACACCTTC
TRBJ1-5 15 TRBV9 TRBD1 - CASSRTGDGNQPQHF TGTGCCAGCAGCCGTACAGGGGATGGCAATCAGCCCCAGCATTTT
TRBJ2-2 14 TRBV5-1 - - CASSRTDGTGELFF TGCGCCAGCAGCCGAACCGACGGCACCGGGGAGCTGTTTTTT
TRBJ1-5 14 TRBV28 TRBD1 - CASSTGQNNQPQHF TGTGCCAGCAGTACGGGACAGAATAATCAGCCCCAGCATTTT
TRBJ1-6 17 TRBV27 TRBD1 - CASSLGWGTGSNSPLHF TGTGCCAGCAGCCTCGGTTGGGGGACAGGGTCAAATTCACCCCTCCACTTT
TRBJ2-3 15 TRBV7-3 - - CASSAQIGDTDTQYF TGTGCCAGCAGCGCCCAGATCGGGGACACAGATACGCAGTATTTT
TRBJ2-7 12 TRBV28 - - CASNTGFYEQYF TGTGCCAGCAATACGGGTTTCTACGAGCAGTACTTC